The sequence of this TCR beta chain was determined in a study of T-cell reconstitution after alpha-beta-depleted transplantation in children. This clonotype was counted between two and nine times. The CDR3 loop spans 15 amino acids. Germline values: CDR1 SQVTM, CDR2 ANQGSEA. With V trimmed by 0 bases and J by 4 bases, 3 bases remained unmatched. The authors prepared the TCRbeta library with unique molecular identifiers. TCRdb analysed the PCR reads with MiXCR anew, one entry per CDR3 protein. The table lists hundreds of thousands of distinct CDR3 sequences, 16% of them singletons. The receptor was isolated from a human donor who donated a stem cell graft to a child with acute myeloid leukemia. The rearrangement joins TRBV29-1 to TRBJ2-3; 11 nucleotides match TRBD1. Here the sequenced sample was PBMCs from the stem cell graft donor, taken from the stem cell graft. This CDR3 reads CSVEDPGQGADTQYF. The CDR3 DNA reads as TGCAGCGTTGAAGATCCGGGACAGGGGGCAGATACGCAGTATTTT.